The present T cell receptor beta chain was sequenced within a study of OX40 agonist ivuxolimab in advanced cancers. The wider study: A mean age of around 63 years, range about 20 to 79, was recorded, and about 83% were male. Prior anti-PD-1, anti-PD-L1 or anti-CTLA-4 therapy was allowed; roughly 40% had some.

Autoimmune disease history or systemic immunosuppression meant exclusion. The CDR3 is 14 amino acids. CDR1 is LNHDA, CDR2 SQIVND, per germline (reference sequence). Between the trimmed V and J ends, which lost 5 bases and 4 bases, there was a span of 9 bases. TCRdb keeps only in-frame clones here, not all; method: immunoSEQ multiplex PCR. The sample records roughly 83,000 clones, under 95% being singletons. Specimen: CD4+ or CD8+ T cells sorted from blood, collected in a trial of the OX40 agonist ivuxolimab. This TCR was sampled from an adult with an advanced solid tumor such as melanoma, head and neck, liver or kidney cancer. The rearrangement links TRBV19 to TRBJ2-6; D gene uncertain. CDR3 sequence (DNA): TGTGCCAGTAGTCTTCCGGAAGGGGCCAACGTCCTGACTTTC. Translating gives CASSLPEGANVLTF. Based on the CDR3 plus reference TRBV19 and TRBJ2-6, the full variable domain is DGGITQSPKYLFRKEGQNVTLSCEQNLNHDAMYWYRQDPGQGLRLIYYSQIVNDFQKGDIAEGYSVSREKKESFPLTVTSAQKNPTAFYLCASSLPEGANVLTFGAGSRLTVL.